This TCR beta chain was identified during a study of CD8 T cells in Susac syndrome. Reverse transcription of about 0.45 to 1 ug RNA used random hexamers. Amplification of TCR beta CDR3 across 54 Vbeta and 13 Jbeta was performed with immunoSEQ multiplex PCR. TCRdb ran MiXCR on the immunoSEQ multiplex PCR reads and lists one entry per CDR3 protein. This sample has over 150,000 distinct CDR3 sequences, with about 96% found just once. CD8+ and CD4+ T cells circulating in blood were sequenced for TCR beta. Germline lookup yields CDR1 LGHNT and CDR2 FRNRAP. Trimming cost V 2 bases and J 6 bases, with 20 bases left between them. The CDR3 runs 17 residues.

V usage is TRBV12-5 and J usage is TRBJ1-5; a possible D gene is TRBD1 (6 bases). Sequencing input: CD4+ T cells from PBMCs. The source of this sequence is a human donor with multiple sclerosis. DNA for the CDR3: TGTGCTAGTGGTTTGCGAATAGTACAGGGACAACCTCAGCCCCAGCATTTT. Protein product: CASGLRIVQGQPQPQHF.